This T cell receptor beta chain was sequenced during a study of human T cells and chemical hapten exposure. Overall study: Upper-back patches of 0.01% DPC were read at 6 days.

The CDR3 is made up of 16 amino acids. Trimming removed 5 bases from V and 2 bases from J, with 16 bases in between. From germline, CDR1 is SGHVS and CDR2 FNYEAQ. Within the library, unique molecular identifiers were attached to each individual cDNA molecule. From the RACE reads, TCRdb called clonotypes with MiXCR, one entry per CDR3 protein. The sample gives roughly 71,000 distinct CDR3 sequences, over 8.5% of which show up once; 1.4% is in the top ten. Time point denoted: patch test 3, about 24 weeks after DPC sensitization. Treatment specified: therapeutic diphenylcyclopropenone sensitization with weekly scalp DPC. Overall study results and limits: Patch test scores rose with PT1 expanded TCR counts, a positive correlation.

As to this clonotype: Its antigen is currently unknown.

This chain joins TRBV7-6 and TRBJ2-1; possibly TRBD1 for D (6 bases). The receptor's source is a woman between 50 and 59 years old with alopecia areata. Some clones in this sample may be carry-over from other donors' samples. The specimen was whole blood, collected in connection with sensitization to the hapten diphenylcyclopropenone (DPC). CDR3 amino acids: CASSHVTGSTYNEQFF. In DNA, the CDR3 is TGTGCCAGCAGCCATGTTACAGGGTCCACCTACAATGAGCAGTTCTTC.